This TCR beta chain appears in the sequencing data of a study of early stage breast cancer tumors. Study results and caveats: Tumor and normal breast were distinguished via blood comparison in 14 of 16 patients.

Repertoires were generated with immunoSEQ multiplex PCR, while TCRdb's copy carries only in-frame clones and drops some. The table lists some 4,400 clones, about 61% of them singletons, with roughly 17% in the top ten. This clone is large within its sample. Its antigen is not known. Germline values: CDR1 SEHNR, CDR2 FQNEAQ (reference sequence). CDR3 length: 15 residues. V lost 4 bases and J lost 6; bases outside the gene matches: 8. The V and J genes are TRBV7-9 and TRBJ2-7; 11 bases agree with TRBD1. This receptor was identified in a person aged 45-60 years with breast cancer. Material: breast tumor tissue. CDR3: CASSSDPGQGVEQYF. For the CDR3, the DNA is TGTGCCAGCAGCTCGGACCCGGGACAGGGGGTCGAGCAGTACTTC.